The 5 T cell receptor beta chains listed next were all sequenced from one sample in a study of shared clonotypes between healthy human individuals. The data were produced by immunoSEQ multiplex PCR, yet TCRdb's version contains in-frame clones alone and is incomplete. The sample yields hundreds of thousands of clones, about 76% seen once. Sequencing was performed on PBMCs. Receptors originate from a woman in her thirties or forties in good health. Some clones in this sample may be carry-over from other donors' samples.

J is TRBJ2-7 and V is TRBV28; TRBD1 aligns across 9 bases. The CDR3 sequence is 17 residues long. J was trimmed by 4 bases and V by 6 bases; bases with no gene match: 16. CDR1 and CDR2 (germline): MDHEN, SYDVKM. In DNA, the CDR3 is TGTGCCAGCAGCCTTAATGGAGTGGGACAGGGCCAATACGAGCAGTACTTC. Translated, it gives CASSLNGVGQGQYEQYF. The full variable domain, in which reference TRBV28 and TRBJ2-7 provide the parts outside the CDR3, is DVKVTQSSRYLVKRTGEKVFLECVQDMDHENMFWYRQDPGLGLRLIYFSYDVKMKEKGDIPEGYSVSREKKERFSLILESASTNQTSMYLCASSLNGVGQGQYEQYFGPGTRLTVT.

The chain joins TRBV28 to TRBJ2-5; perhaps TRBD2 as D (6 bases). Germline CDR1 reads MDHEN; CDR2 reads SYDVKM. The CDR3 sequence is 16 residues long. V was shortened by 6 bases and J by 1 base, with 18 bases between the two germline ends. DNA of the CDR3: TGTGCCAGCAGCGGCGGGATTAGCGGAGCCCAAGAGACCCAGTACTTC. Protein sequence: CASSGGISGAQETQYF.

The chain combines TRBV5-1 with TRBJ2-2; maybe TRBD2 (5 bases). Trimming cost V 4 bases and J 5 bases, with 18 bases left between them. Germline-derived CDR1 and CDR2 are SGHRS and YFSETQ. This CDR3 comprises 16 residues. CDR3 nucleotides: TGCGCCAGCAGCCCTACTCCGGCTAGCAATACCGGGGAGCTGTTTTTT. Translated, it gives CASSPTPASNTGELFF.

The rearrangement joins TRBV7-8 to TRBJ2-3; a possible D gene is TRBD2 (5 bases). V lost 3 bases to trimming and J lost 1 base, with 17 bases between them. This CDR3 is 17 amino acids long. The germline V gene encodes CDR1 SGHVS and CDR2 FQNEAQ. CDR3 coding DNA: TGTGCCAGCAGCTTTGTATCTGCGTTTAGCGGCACAGATACGCAGTATTTT. Amino acids: CASSFVSAFSGTDTQYF.

This clone has more than one count but fewer than ten. The chain joins TRBV11-1 to TRBJ2-3; D is perhaps TRBD1 or TRBD2 (6 bases each). The CDR3 has 15 residues. The germline CDR1 and CDR2 sequences are SGHAT and FQDESV (reference sequence). V shed 5 bases and J shed 4 bases, with 16 bases lying between them. For the CDR3, the DNA is TGTGCCAGCAGCGTCCGGGGGTCAGGGGCAGATACGCAGTATTTT. It translates to CASSVRGSGADTQYF.